One sample yielded the 28 T cell receptor beta chains listed below, sequenced in a study of blood T cell repertoires in COVID-19. Profiled with immunoSEQ multiplex PCR; TCRdb holds only in-frame clones, not every one. Of about 190,000 clones in the sample, around 88% are singletons; the top ten hold roughly 4.2%. Sample: peripheral blood. All receptors come from a woman in her twenties or thirties with acute or convalescent COVID-19.

The chain links TRBV29-1 to TRBJ1-5; 8 bases fit TRBD1. Germline assignment: CDR1 SQVTM and CDR2 ANQGSEA. The CDR3 extends over 13 amino acids. V was clipped by 5 bases and J by 4 bases; unmatched bases: 4. This CDR3 reads CSVKDRVNQPQHF. Here the CDR3 DNA reads TGCAGCGTTAAGGACAGGGTAAATCAGCCCCAGCATTTT.

The chain employs TRBV9 and TRBJ2-3; TRBD2 matches 7 bases. The V segment lost 5 bases and the J segment 4 bases; nucleotides outside the gene matches: 4. This CDR3 has 13 residues. The germline V gene encodes CDR1 SGDLS and CDR2 YYNGEE. The CDR3 DNA reads as TGTGCCAGCAGGGGGGGAGGGCCAGATACGCAGTATTTT. Protein product: CASRGGGPDTQYF.

This chain connects TRBV11-3 to TRBJ2-7, with D unresolved. Germline CDR1 is SGHNT and CDR2 is YENEEA. V lost 4 bases, J lost 4 bases, and 5 bases lay in between. The CDR3 spans 11 residues. CDR3 DNA: TGTGCCAGCAGCTCCCGGTACGAGCAGTACTTC. It encodes CASSSRYEQYF.

The chain combines TRBV5-6 with TRBJ2-3; TRBD2 agrees at 9 bases. The germline CDR1 and CDR2 sequences are SGHDT and YYEEEE. Losses at the gene ends were 1 base for V and 7 bases for J; bases not matched to a gene: 4. This CDR3 contains 14 residues. The CDR3 DNA is TGTGCCAGCAGCTTGCGAGGGACTAGCAATACGCAGTATTTT. Translation gives CASSLRGTSNTQYF.

The chain couples TRBV2 to TRBJ2-3; D might be TRBD2 (6 bases). V lost 4 bases and J 5 bases, leaving 19 bases between the germline ends. The V gene's germline CDR1 is SNHLY and CDR2 FYNNEI. CDR3 length: 16 amino acids. The CDR3: CASSAGDSRRGDTQYF. The CDR3 region has the DNA TGTGCCAGCAGTGCCGGGGACTCCCGACGGGGAGATACGCAGTATTTT.

This chain joins TRBV28 and TRBJ1-5, with a tentative D call TRBD1 (6 bases). CDR1 is MDHEN, CDR2 SYDVKM, per germline. V was trimmed by 7 bases and J by 0 bases, leaving 10 bases between them. This CDR3 has 14 residues. The CDR3 nucleotides read TGTGCCAGCAAGGGGACAATTAGCAATCAGCCCCAGCATTTT. Its protein product is CASKGTISNQPQHF. Combining the CDR3 with reference TRBV28 and TRBJ1-5 gives the whole variable domain DVKVTQSSRYLVKRTGEKVFLECVQDMDHENMFWYRQDPGLGLRLIYFSYDVKMKEKGDIPEGYSVSREKKERFSLILESASTNQTSMYLCASKGTISNQPQHFGDGTRLSIL.

In DNA, the CDR3 is TGTGCCAGCACCGTGTTTGGGGCCAACGTCCTGACTTTC. It translates to CASTVFGANVLTF. This chain links TRBV2 with TRBJ2-6; no clear D. CDR1 is SNHLY and CDR2 is FYNNEI in the germline V gene. V was pared by 7 bases and J by 3 bases, with 7 bases between. The CDR3 is made up of 13 amino acids.

This clone was observed once. The chain joins TRBV7-9 to TRBJ2-5; D is ambiguous. Germline CDR1 and CDR2: SEHNR and FQNEAQ (reference sequence). Trimming cost V 5 bases and J 5 bases, with 6 bases left between them. CDR3 length: 11 residues. The CDR3 region is CASSQEETQYF. The CDR3 bases are TGTGCCAGCAGCCAAGAGGAGACCCAGTACTTC.

The chain links TRBV19 to TRBJ2-7, with 14 bases lining up with TRBD2. The V and J ends lost 2 bases and 0 bases, in that order; junction bases with no gene match: 15. CDR1 is LNHDA and CDR2 is SQIVND in the germline V gene (reference sequence). CDR3 size: 21 residues. The CDR3 protein is CASSITPPGLAGVLNSYEQYF. CDR3 bases: TGTGCCAGTAGTATAACCCCACCGGGACTAGCGGGAGTACTCAACTCCTACGAGCAGTACTTC. Combining the CDR3 with reference TRBV19 and TRBJ2-7 gives the whole variable domain DGGITQSPKYLFRKEGQNVTLSCEQNLNHDAMYWYRQDPGQGLRLIYYSQIVNDFQKGDIAEGYSVSREKKESFPLTVTSAQKNPTAFYLCASSITPPGLAGVLNSYEQYFGPGTRLTVT.

This clone has only a few counts. The V and J genes are TRBV5-1 and TRBJ1-6; 9 nucleotides align to TRBD1. CDR1 and CDR2 from the germline V gene are SGHRS and YFSETQ. V lost 0 bases and J lost 10; bases outside the gene matches: 5. The CDR3 has 15 amino acids. CDR3 sequence: CASSLGGQGLSPLHF. The CDR3 DNA follows: TGCGCCAGCAGCTTGGGGGGACAGGGATTATCACCCCTCCACTTT.

The CDR3 nucleotides read TGTGCCAGCTCAGAGGAACAAGAGACCCAGTACTTC. This codes for CASSEEQETQYF. V usage is TRBV18 and J usage is TRBJ2-5, with D unclear. The CDR3 is made up of 12 amino acids. The V end lost 5 bases, the J end lost 2 bases, and 6 bases lay between the germline ends. Germline V gene data show CDR1 as KGHSH and CDR2 as LQKENI.

The chain carries TRBV7-8 and TRBJ1-1; maybe TRBD1 (6 bases). V lost 1 base and J lost 6, with 6 bases in between. The CDR3 is 12 residues long. The germline V gene has CDR1 SGHVS and CDR2 FQNEAQ. The CDR3 DNA reads as TGTGCCAGCAGCTTAGGGACAGCTGAAGCTTTCTTT. This codes for CASSLGTAEAFF.

The chain employs TRBV28 and TRBJ1-2; TRBD1 matches 7 bases. The germline V gene has CDR1 MDHEN and CDR2 SYDVKM. The CDR3 loop spans 12 amino acids. V was pared by 5 bases and J by 13 bases, with 10 bases of the junction left unmatched. The DNA of the CDR3 is TGTGCCAGCAGTGTAAGACAGGGAAGGTCCACCTTC. It yields the protein CASSVRQGRSTF.

The chain has TRBV28 and TRBJ1-2; D perhaps matches TRBD1 (6 bases). Germline assignment: CDR1 MDHEN and CDR2 SYDVKM. CDR3 size: 14 residues. Trimming took 8 bases from V and 8 from J, leaving 21 bases between them. CDR3 amino acids: CASSFRNFQGGYTF. As DNA, the CDR3 is TGTGCCAGCTCGTTCCGTAACTTCCAGGGGGGCTACACCTTC.

Turning to this clone: Other DNA sequences in the sample encode the same CDR3. The rearrangement links TRBV5-1 to TRBJ2-5; 7 bases map to TRBD1. This CDR3 has 14 amino acids. V lost 0 bases and J lost 5; bases outside the gene matches: 4. Germline CDR1 SGHRS, CDR2 YFSETQ. CDR3 in DNA: TGCGCCAGCAGCTTGGCACAGGGGTTGGAGACCCAGTACTTC. Amino acids: CASSLAQGLETQYF.

The chain couples TRBV28 to TRBJ1-4; no clear D. The CDR3 has 16 residues. CDR1 is MDHEN, CDR2 SYDVKM, per germline. V gave up 1 base and J gave up 0 bases, with 9 bases separating them. For the CDR3, the DNA is TGTGCCAGCAGTTTATCAGGTCGTGCAACTAATGAAAAACTGTTTTTT. Encoded protein: CASSLSGRATNEKLFF.

J is TRBJ1-2 and V is TRBV10-3; D not certain. V shed 8 bases and J shed 0 bases, with 16 bases lying between them. CDR1 is ENHRY and CDR2 is SYGVKD in the germline V gene. CDR3 length equals 15 residues. In nucleotides, the CDR3 is TGTGCCATCTCTTCAGGCGACCCTGCTAACTATGGCTACACCTTC. This codes for CAISSGDPANYGYTF.

This chain connects TRBV27 to TRBJ1-2; a possible D gene is TRBD1 (6 bases). Germline V gives CDR1 MNHEY, CDR2 SMNVEV (reference sequence). The CDR3 consists of 15 residues. V was shortened by 6 bases and J by 7 bases, with 21 bases between the two germline ends. The CDR3 coding sequence is TGTGCCAGCAGCCGCCAAGCGGGGGCGGCGGGTGGCTACACCTTC. Encoded protein: CASSRQAGAAGGYTF.

Turning to this clone: One junction end disagrees with the germline gene, perhaps due to a read error. The rearrangement links TRBV2 to TRBJ2-1; 7 bases line up with TRBD2. Germline V CDR1 and CDR2: SNHLY, FYNNEI. This CDR3 contains 12 residues. The CDR3 DNA is TGTGCCAGCACCAATTTCCGGGACTACCGCCTCTTC. Translated, it gives CASTNFRDYRLF.

The chain recombines TRBV18 with TRBJ1-4, with D possibly TRBD1 on 5 matching bases. The CDR3 covers 12 residues. The germline CDR1 and CDR2 sequences are KGHSH and LQKENI. The ends were cut back, 6 bases at V and 5 bases at J, with 7 bases in the middle. This CDR3 reads CASSRGNEKLFF. CDR3 nucleotides: TGTGCCAGCTCTCGGGGGAATGAAAAACTGTTTTTT.

A word on this clone: Other nucleotide sequences from this sample produce the same CDR3. The chain links TRBV11-2 to TRBJ2-7; D gene ambiguous. This CDR3 has 12 amino acids. The germline V gene has CDR1 SGHAT and CDR2 FQNNGV. The V end lost 3 bases, the J end lost 4 bases, and 7 bases lay between the germline ends. DNA of the CDR3: TGTGCCAGCAGCTTGGCAGATTACGAGCAGTACTTC. Translated, it gives CASSLADYEQYF. Supplemented by reference TRBV11-2 and TRBJ2-7, the full variable domain reads EAGVAQSPRYKIIEKRQSVAFWCNPISGHATLYWYQQILGQGPKLLIQFQNNGVVDDSQLPKDRFSAERLKGVDSTLKIQPAKLEDSAVYLCASSLADYEQYFGPGTRLTVT.

The chain employs TRBV20-1 and TRBJ1-2; D remains unclear. In germline, CDR1 is DFQATT, CDR2 SNEGSKA (reference sequence). This CDR3 is 11 amino acids long. V was clipped by 3 bases and J by 7 bases, with 9 bases between them. CDR3 residues: CSASRSGGYTF. The CDR3 DNA follows: TGCAGTGCTAGTCGATCCGGTGGCTACACCTTC.

The chain has TRBV10-2 and TRBJ2-5, with TRBD2 identical over 9 bases. Germline-derived CDR1 and CDR2 are WSHSY and SAAADI. V shed 3 bases, J shed 2 bases, and the junction held 7 bases outside the gene matches. This CDR3 contains 16 residues. DNA for the CDR3: TGCGCCAGCAGTGAACCGGGACTAGCAGGACAAGAGACCCAGTACTTC. This codes for CASSEPGLAGQETQYF.

This chain connects TRBV12-3 or TRBV12-4 to TRBJ2-3, with D maybe TRBD1 (5 bases). V was clipped by 4 bases and J by 5 bases, with 10 bases between them. The CDR3 consists of 13 residues. CDR3 sequence: CASSSQRGDTQYF. CDR3 in DNA: TGTGCCAGCAGTTCCCAAAGGGGAGATACGCAGTATTTT.

The V call is TRBV4-1, the J call TRBJ2-1, with 8 bases that match TRBD1. V dropped 2 bases and J dropped 4; count of bases not matched to a gene: 1. The germline gives CDR1 MGHRA, CDR2 YSYEKL. The CDR3 covers 14 residues. DNA of the CDR3: TGCGCCAGCAGCCAACGGACAGGGTACAATGAGCAGTTCTTC. Its translation is CASSQRTGYNEQFF.

The V gene is TRBV4-1, the J gene TRBJ2-2; D perhaps matches TRBD1 (5 bases). CDR3 length: 16 residues. V lost 3 bases, J lost 2 bases, and 13 bases lay in between. Germline CDR1 reads MGHRA; CDR2 reads YSYEKL. CDR3 residues: CASSQNRFLNTGELFF. The CDR3 DNA reads TGCGCCAGCAGCCAGAACAGGTTCCTCAACACCGGGGAGCTGTTTTTT.

This clone has only a few counts. J is TRBJ2-7 and V is TRBV20-1, with D hard to call. CDR1 is DFQATT and CDR2 is SNEGSKA in the germline V gene (reference sequence). CDR3 length: 10 residues. The germline V and J ends were trimmed by 5 bases and 5 bases, with 7 bases remaining between them. CDR3 sequence: CSARPNEQYF. The CDR3 DNA is TGCAGTGCTCGCCCTAACGAGCAGTACTTC.

J is TRBJ2-1 and V is TRBV5-1; 8 bases agree with TRBD2. CDR1 is SGHRS, CDR2 YFSETQ, per germline. The CDR3 extends over 14 amino acids. J lost 3 bases, V lost 4 bases, and 3 bases had no gene match. CDR3 sequence: CASSGTSHYNEQFF. The CDR3 DNA reads as TGCGCCAGCAGCGGGACTAGTCACTACAATGAGCAGTTCTTC.